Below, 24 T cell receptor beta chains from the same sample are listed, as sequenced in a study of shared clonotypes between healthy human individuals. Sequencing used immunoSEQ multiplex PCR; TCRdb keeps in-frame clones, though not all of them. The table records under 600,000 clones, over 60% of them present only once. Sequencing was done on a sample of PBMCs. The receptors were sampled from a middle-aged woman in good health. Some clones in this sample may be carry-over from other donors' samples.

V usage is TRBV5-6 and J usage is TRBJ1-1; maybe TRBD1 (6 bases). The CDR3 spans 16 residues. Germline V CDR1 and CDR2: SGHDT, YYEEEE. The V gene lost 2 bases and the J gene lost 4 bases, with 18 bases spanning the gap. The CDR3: CASSLSIGRGATEAFF. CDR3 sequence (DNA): TGTGCCAGCAGCTTATCTATTGGCAGGGGAGCCACTGAAGCTTTCTTT. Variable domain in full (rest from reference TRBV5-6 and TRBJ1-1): DAGVTQSPTHLIKTRGQQVTLRCSPKSGHDTVSWYQQALGQGPQFIFQYYEEEERQRGNFPDRFSGHQFPNYSSELNVNALLLGDSALYLCASSLSIGRGATEAFFGQGTRLTVV.

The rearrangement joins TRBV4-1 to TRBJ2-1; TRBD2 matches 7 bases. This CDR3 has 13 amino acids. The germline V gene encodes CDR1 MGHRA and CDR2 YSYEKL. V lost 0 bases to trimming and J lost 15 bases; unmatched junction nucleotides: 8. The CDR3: CASSQEVAGVGFF. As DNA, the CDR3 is TGCGCCAGCAGCCAAGAGGTGGCGGGAGTAGGGTTCTTC.

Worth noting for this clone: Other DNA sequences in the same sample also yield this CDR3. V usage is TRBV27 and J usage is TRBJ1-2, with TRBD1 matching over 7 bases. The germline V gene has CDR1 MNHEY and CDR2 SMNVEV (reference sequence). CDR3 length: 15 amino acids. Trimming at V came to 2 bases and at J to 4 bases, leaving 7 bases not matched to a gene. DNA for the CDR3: TGTGCCAGCAGTTTAAGGGACAGAGGGATCTATGGCTACACCTTC. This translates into CASSLRDRGIYGYTF.

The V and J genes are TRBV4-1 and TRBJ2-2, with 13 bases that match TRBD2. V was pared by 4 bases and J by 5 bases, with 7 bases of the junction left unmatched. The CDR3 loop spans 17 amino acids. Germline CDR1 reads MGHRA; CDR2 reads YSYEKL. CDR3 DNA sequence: TGCGCCAGCAGCCCCTCAAAGGGACTAGCGGGAACCGGGGAGCTGTTTTTT. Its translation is CASSPSKGLAGTGELFF.

The CDR3 sequence: CASSLSLSLQYF. The DNA of the CDR3 is TGTGCCAGCAGCTTAAGTCTCAGCCTGCAGTATTTT. The chain combines TRBV7-9 with TRBJ2-3; D gene unclear. The germline gives CDR1 SEHNR, CDR2 FQNEAQ (reference sequence). Trimming left V 2 bases short and J 11 bases short, with 11 bases between. The CDR3 has 12 residues.

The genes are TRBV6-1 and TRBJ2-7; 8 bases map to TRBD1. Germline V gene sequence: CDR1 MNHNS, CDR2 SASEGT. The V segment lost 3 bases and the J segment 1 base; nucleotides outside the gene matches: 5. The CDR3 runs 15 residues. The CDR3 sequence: CASSDWRQGSYEQYF. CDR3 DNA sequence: TGTGCCAGCAGTGATTGGAGACAGGGGTCCTACGAGCAGTACTTC.

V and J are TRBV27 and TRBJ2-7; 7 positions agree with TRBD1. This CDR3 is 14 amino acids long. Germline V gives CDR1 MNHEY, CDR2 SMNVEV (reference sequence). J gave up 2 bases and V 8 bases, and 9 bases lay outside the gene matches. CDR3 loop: CASRSSGGTYEQYF. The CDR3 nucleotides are TGTGCCAGCCGATCCTCAGGGGGAACCTACGAGCAGTACTTC.

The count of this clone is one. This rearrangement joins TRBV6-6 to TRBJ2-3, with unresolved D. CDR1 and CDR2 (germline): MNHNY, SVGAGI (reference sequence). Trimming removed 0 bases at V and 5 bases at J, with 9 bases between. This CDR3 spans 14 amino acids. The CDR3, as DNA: TGTGCCAGCAGTTACTCGGTCTTGGGAGATACGCAGTATTTT. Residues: CASSYSVLGDTQYF.

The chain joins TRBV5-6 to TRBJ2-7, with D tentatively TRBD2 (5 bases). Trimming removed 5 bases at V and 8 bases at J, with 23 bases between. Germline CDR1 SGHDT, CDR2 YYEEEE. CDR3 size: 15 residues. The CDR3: CASRSTGNPAVKQYF. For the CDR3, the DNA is TGTGCCAGCAGATCTACCGGGAATCCGGCCGTGAAGCAGTACTTC.

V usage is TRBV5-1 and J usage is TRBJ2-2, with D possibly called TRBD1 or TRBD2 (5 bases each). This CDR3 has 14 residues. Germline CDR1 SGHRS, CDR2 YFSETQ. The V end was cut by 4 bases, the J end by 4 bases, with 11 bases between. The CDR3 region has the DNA TGCGCCAGCAGCCCCGGGACCGCCACCGGGGAGCTGTTTTTT. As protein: CASSPGTATGELFF.

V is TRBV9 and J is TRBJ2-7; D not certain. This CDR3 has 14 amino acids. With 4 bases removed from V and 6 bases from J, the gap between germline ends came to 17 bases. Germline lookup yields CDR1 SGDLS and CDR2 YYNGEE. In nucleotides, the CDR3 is TGTGCCAGCAGCATATCACCTGACCACCCCGAGCAGTACTTC. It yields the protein CASSISPDHPEQYF.

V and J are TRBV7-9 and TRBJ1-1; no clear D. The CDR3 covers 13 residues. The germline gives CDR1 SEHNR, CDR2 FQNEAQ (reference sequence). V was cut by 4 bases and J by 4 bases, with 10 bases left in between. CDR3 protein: CASSSQRATEAFF. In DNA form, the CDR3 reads TGTGCCAGCAGCTCCCAAAGGGCCACTGAAGCTTTCTTT.

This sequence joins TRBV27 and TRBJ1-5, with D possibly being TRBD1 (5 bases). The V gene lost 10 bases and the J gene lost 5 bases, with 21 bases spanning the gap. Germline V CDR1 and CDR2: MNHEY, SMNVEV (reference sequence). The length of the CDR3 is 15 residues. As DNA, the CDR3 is TGTGCCATCCGGGGGAGGTTCAAGGGGCATCAGCCCCAGCATTTT. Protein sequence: CAIRGRFKGHQPQHF.

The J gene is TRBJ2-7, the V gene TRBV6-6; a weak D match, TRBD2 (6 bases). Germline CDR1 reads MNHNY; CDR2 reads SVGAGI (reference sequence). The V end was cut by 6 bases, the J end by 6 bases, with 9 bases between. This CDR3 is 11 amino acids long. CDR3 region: CASRGGLEQYF. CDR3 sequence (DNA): TGTGCCAGCAGGGGGGGACTCGAGCAGTACTTC.

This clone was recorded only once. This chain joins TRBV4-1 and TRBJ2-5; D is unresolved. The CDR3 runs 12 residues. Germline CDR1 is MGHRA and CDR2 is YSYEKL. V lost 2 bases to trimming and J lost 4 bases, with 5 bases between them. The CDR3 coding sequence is TGCGCCAGCAGCCAAATCGGAGAGACCCAGTACTTC. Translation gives CASSQIGETQYF.

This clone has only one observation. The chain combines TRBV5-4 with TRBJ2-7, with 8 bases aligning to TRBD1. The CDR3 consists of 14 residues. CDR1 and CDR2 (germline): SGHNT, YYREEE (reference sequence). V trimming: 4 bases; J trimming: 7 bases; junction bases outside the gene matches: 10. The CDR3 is CASSELGQGYEQYF. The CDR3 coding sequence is TGTGCCAGCAGCGAATTAGGACAGGGTTATGAGCAGTACTTC. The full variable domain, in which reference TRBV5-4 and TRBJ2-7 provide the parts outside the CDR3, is ETGVTQSPTHLIKTRGQQVTLRCSSQSGHNTVSWYQQALGQGPQFIFQYYREEENGRGNFPPRFSGLQFPNYSSELNVNALELDDSALYLCASSELGQGYEQYFGPGTRLTVT.

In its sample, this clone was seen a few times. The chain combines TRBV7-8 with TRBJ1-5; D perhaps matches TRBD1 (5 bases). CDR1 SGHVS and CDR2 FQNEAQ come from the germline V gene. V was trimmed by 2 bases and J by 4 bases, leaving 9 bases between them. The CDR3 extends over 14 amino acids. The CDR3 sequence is CASSLQGLNQPQHF. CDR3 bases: TGTGCCAGCAGCTTACAGGGCCTGAATCAGCCCCAGCATTTT.

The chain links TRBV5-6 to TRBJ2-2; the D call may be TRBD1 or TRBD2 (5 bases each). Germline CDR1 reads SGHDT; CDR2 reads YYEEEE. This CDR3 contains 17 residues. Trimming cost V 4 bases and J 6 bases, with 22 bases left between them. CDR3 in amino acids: CASSTGTPFLASGELFF. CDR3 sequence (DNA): TGTGCCAGCAGCACCGGGACGCCCTTTCTGGCGTCCGGGGAGCTGTTTTTT.

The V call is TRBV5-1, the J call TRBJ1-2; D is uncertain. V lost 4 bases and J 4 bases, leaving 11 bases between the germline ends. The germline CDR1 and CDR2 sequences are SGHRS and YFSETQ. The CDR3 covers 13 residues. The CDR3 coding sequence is TGCGCCAGCAGCCGGGATCCGGGCTATGGCTACACCTTC. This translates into CASSRDPGYGYTF. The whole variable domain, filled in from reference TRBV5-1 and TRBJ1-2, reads KAGVTQTPRYLIKTRGQQVTLSCSPISGHRSVSWYQQTPGQGLQFLFEYFSETQRNKGNFPGRFSGRQFSNSRSEMNVSTLELGDSALYLCASSRDPGYGYTFGSGTRLTVV.

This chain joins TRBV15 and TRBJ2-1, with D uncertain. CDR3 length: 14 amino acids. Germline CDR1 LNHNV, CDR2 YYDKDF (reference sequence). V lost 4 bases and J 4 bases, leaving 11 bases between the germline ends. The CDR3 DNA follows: TGTGCCACCAGCAAAGTAGGGTTATACAATGAGCAGTTCTTC. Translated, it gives CATSKVGLYNEQFF.

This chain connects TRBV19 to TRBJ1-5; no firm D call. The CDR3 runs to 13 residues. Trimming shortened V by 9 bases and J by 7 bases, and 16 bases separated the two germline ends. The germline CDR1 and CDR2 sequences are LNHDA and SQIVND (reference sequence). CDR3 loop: CASGLGSEQPQHF. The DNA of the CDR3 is TGTGCCAGCGGGTTGGGTTCTGAGCAGCCCCAGCATTTT.

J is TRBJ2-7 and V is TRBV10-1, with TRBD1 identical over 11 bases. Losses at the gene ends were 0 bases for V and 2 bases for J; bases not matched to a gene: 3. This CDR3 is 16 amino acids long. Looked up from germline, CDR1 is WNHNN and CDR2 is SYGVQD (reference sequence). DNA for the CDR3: TGCGCCAGCAGTGAGTCGGGGGGACAGGGGGCCTACGAGCAGTACTTC. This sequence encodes CASSESGGQGAYEQYF.

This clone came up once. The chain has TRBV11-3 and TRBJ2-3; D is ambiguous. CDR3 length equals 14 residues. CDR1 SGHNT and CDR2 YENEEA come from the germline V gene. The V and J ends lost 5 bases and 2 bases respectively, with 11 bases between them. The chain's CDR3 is CASSLRTFTDTQYF. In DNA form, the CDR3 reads TGTGCCAGCAGCCTCCGGACCTTCACAGATACGCAGTATTTT.

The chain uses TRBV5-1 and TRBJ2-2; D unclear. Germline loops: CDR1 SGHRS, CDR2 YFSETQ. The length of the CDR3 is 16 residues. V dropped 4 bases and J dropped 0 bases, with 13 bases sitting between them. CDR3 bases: TGCGCCAGCAGCATAACGACTTTCGCGAACACCGGGGAGCTGTTTTTT. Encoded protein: CASSITTFANTGELFF.